The entry that follows covers one TCR beta chain sequence. The sample is drawn from a study of cytomegalovirus exposure and HLA in healthy donors. 60 Vbeta and 13 Jbeta primers were used in PCR. Method: immunoSEQ multiplex PCR; TCRdb's copy keeps in-frame clones and lacks some. The sample lists 200,000 to 250,000 clones, around 76% occurring once. V shed 8 bases and J shed 2 bases, with 19 bases lying between them. The CDR3 sequence is 15 residues long. Germline CDR1 and CDR2: MDHEN and SYDVKM. V usage is TRBV28 and J usage is TRBJ2-7, with D possibly matching TRBD1 (6 bases). The receptor was derived from a man aged 18 to 29 in good health and CMV-seronegative. The specimen sequenced was PBMCs. CDR3: CASGTPRKLTYEQYF. DNA of the CDR3: TGTGCCAGCGGGACACCAAGGAAACTAACCTACGAGCAGTACTTC.